What follows are 31 T cell receptor beta chains derived from one specimen sequenced in a study of shared clonotypes between healthy human individuals (TCRdb year 2020). Receptor amplification or capture employed the immunoSEQ multiplex PCR assay. This is the immuneACCESS table as TCRdb keeps it, with only in-frame sequences that have V and J called. A part of the clones is gone; compared with another copy, unresolved V genes explain less than half, and the rest is unexplained. The sample records around 2.5 million clones, roughly 93% of which are singletons. The top ten hold approximately 0.37% of the sample. The material sequenced was naive CD4+ T cells from PBMCs. The cell subset or site label, read with the paper, signifies: CD45RA+ positively selected. The receptors originated from a man aged 18 to 30 in good health. Some clones in this sample may be carry-over from other donors' samples.

V gene TRBV5-1 combines with J gene TRBJ2-5; the D gene is possibly TRBD1 (5 bases). Trimming took off 3 bases at V and 0 bases at J, with 12 bases between the two ends. Germline CDR1 reads SGHRS; CDR2 reads YFSETQ. The CDR3 sequence is 15 residues long. Written as DNA, the CDR3 is TGCGCCAGCAGCTCAGGCCAGGGAAACCAAGAGACCCAGTACTTC. Residues: CASSSGQGNQETQYF.

The chain has TRBV28 and TRBJ2-6; 7 bases are a match to TRBD1. CDR1 MDHEN and CDR2 SYDVKM come from the germline V gene. The CDR3 totals 16 residues. J gave up 0 bases and V 5 bases, and 4 bases lay outside the gene matches. CDR3 bases: TGTGCCAGCAGTCGACAGGGATACTCTGGGGCCAACGTCCTGACTTTC. It encodes CASSRQGYSGANVLTF.

The chain combines TRBV2 with TRBJ2-5, with 9 bases aligning to TRBD1. Losses at the gene ends were 6 bases for V and 5 bases for J; bases not matched to a gene: 10. The CDR3 loop spans 15 amino acids. The germline gives CDR1 SNHLY, CDR2 FYNNEI. The CDR3 DNA reads as TGTGCCAGCAGCGAAAACAGGGGGCTTTTGGAGACCCAGTACTTC. It is translated as CASSENRGLLETQYF.

As concerns this clone: Being one base from a much bigger clone, this may be a read error. The rearrangement links TRBV6-5 to TRBJ1-5, with D hard to call. The CDR3 totals 13 residues. The germline gives CDR1 MNHEY, CDR2 SVGAGI. V was clipped by 2 bases and J by 0 bases, with 2 bases between them. The DNA of the CDR3 is TGTGCCAGCAGTTACCATAGCAATCAGCCCCAGCATTTT. As protein: CASSYHSNQPQHF.

The chain employs TRBV9 and TRBJ1-2; 8 bases are shared with TRBD1. From germline, CDR1 is SGDLS and CDR2 YYNGEE. The ends lost 4 bases at V and 5 bases at J; junction bases unmatched: 10. This CDR3 region has 15 residues. CDR3 sequence reads: CASSPRTGLDYGYTF. In DNA, the CDR3 is TGTGCCAGCAGCCCTCGGACAGGGTTAGATTATGGCTACACCTTC.

The J gene is TRBJ2-1, the V gene TRBV7-3; possible D gene TRBD1, 5 bases. The V gene's germline CDR1 is SGHTA and CDR2 FQGTGA. The ends were cut back, 4 bases at V and 2 bases at J, with 15 bases in the middle. This CDR3 is built from 16 residues. The CDR3, as DNA: TGTGCCAGCAGCTCTCACGGCAGGGCAACCTACAATGAGCAGTTCTTC. It codes for CASSSHGRATYNEQFF.

The chain recombines TRBV10-3 with TRBJ2-1; D remains ambiguous. Germline-derived CDR1 and CDR2 are ENHRY and SYGVKD. This CDR3 spans 13 amino acids. Trimming removed 5 bases from V and 2 bases from J, with 7 bases in between. CDR3 sequence: CAISRDAYNEQFF. In DNA form, the CDR3 reads TGTGCCATCAGTCGTGACGCCTACAATGAGCAGTTCTTC.

V usage is TRBV5-1 and J usage is TRBJ1-1; 9 bases are shared with TRBD1. CDR3 length equals 14 residues. Per germline, CDR1 SGHRS and CDR2 YFSETQ. The trim removed 5 bases at V and 8 bases at J, leaving 10 bases unmatched. CDR3 in DNA: TGCGCCAGCAGTTACCTGGGGACAGGGATAGAAGCTTTCTTT. Its protein is CASSYLGTGIEAFF.

About this clone itself: The sample contains more than one DNA sequence encoding this CDR3. V is TRBV5-1 and J is TRBJ2-5; D gene uncertain. Germline V CDR1 and CDR2: SGHRS, YFSETQ. The CDR3 contains 13 residues. The ends were cut back, 4 bases at V and 1 base at J, with 8 bases in the middle. Here the CDR3 DNA reads TGCGCCAGCAGCGTGGCGGTCCAAGAGACCCAGTACTTC. It specifies CASSVAVQETQYF.

The chain has TRBV13 and TRBJ1-5; D gene unclear. The CDR3 spans 19 residues. Germline CDR1 and CDR2: PRHDT and FYEKMQ (reference sequence). The V end lost 2 bases, the J end lost 0 bases, and 20 bases lay between the germline ends. CDR3 coding DNA: TGTGCCAGCAGCTTACCCAGGCCCAATCTAAACTATAGCAATCAGCCCCAGCATTTT. Translated, it gives CASSLPRPNLNYSNQPQHF. Full variable domain (missing parts from reference TRBV13 and TRBJ1-5): AAGVIQSPRHLIKEKRETATLKCYPIPRHDTVYWYQQGPGQDPQFLISFYEKMQSDKGSIPDRFSAQQFSDYHSELNMSSLELGDSALYFCASSLPRPNLNYSNQPQHFGDGTRLSIL.

The chain has TRBV4-1 and TRBJ2-7, with TRBD1 matching over 8 bases. CDR1 MGHRA and CDR2 YSYEKL come from the germline V gene. Trimming cost V 0 bases and J 3 bases; bases outside gene matches: 4. There are 15 residues in the CDR3. CDR3 DNA: TGCGCCAGCAGCCAAGATCAGGGGGCGGGCTACGAGCAGTACTTC. This translates into CASSQDQGAGYEQYF.

This sequence joins TRBV5-4 and TRBJ2-1; 11 bases align to TRBD2. The germline CDR1 and CDR2 sequences are SGHNT and YYREEE (reference sequence). The CDR3 totals 16 residues. V shed 2 bases, J shed 12 bases, and the junction held 13 bases outside the gene matches. The CDR3 sequence is CASSLPLAGGPGVQFF. Here the CDR3 DNA reads TGTGCCAGCAGCTTACCCCTAGCGGGAGGCCCTGGGGTGCAGTTCTTC. The full variable domain, with the rest looked up from reference TRBV5-4 and TRBJ2-1, is ETGVTQSPTHLIKTRGQQVTLRCSSQSGHNTVSWYQQALGQGPQFIFQYYREEENGRGNFPPRFSGLQFPNYSSELNVNALELDDSALYLCASSLPLAGGPGVQFFGPGTRLTVL.

The J gene is TRBJ1-2, the V gene TRBV18; 8 positions agree with TRBD1. The J segment lost 0 bases and the V segment lost 4 bases, leaving 4 bases of the junction unmatched. CDR3 length equals 15 residues. CDR1 KGHSH and CDR2 LQKENI come from the germline V gene. CDR3: CASSLTDRANYGYTF. CDR3 bases: TGTGCCAGCTCACTGACGGACAGGGCTAACTATGGCTACACCTTC.

The CDR3 DNA reads TGTGCCAGCAGCCCTCCGGACAGGGGGCGCGGCGGCTACACCTTC. Translated: CASSPPDRGRGGYTF. The gene calls are TRBV7-2 and TRBJ1-2; 11 bases map to TRBD1. J was trimmed by 8 bases and V by 5 bases; bases with no gene match: 10. This CDR3 region has 15 residues. From germline, CDR1 is SGHTA and CDR2 FQGNSA.

The sample holds a few counts of this clone. V usage is TRBV30 and J usage is TRBJ1-1; TRBD1 agrees at 7 bases. The CDR3 has 14 amino acids. Germline CDR1 is GTSNPN and CDR2 is SVGIG (reference sequence). The ends lost 4 bases at V and 1 base at J; junction bases unmatched: 6. CDR3 sequence (DNA): TGTGCCTGGATTAGGGACAGTTGGAACACTGAAGCTTTCTTT. This sequence encodes CAWIRDSWNTEAFF.

This clone was picked up one time. V usage is TRBV5-6 and J usage is TRBJ1-2, with D unresolved. Trimming stripped 4 bases from V and 8 bases from J, with 12 bases between. Germline lookup yields CDR1 SGHDT and CDR2 YYEEEE. There are 12 residues in the CDR3. The DNA for the CDR3 is TGTGCCAGCAGCCGGGGATCCTTGGGCTACACCTTC. Its translation: CASSRGSLGYTF.

This clone was recorded only once. The V and J genes are TRBV2 and TRBJ1-2; possible D gene TRBD1, 5 bases. CDR1 SNHLY and CDR2 FYNNEI come from the germline V gene. The CDR3 contains 14 residues. V was clipped by 5 bases and J by 8 bases, with 18 bases between them. CDR3 protein: CASSPTTGVGGYTF. The CDR3 nucleotides read TGTGCCAGCAGTCCGACGACGGGGGTAGGGGGCTACACCTTC.

The chain has TRBV18 and TRBJ2-3; TRBD2 matches at 8 bases. The CDR3 runs 17 residues. With V trimmed by 2 bases and J by 4 bases, 11 bases remained unmatched. The germline V gene encodes CDR1 KGHSH and CDR2 LQKENI. CDR3 loop: CASSPINSGNRADTQYF. In nucleotides, the CDR3 is TGTGCCAGCTCACCAATAAATAGCGGGAATAGGGCAGATACGCAGTATTTT.

V usage is TRBV2 and J usage is TRBJ2-2, with 7 bases matching TRBD1. The CDR3 is 14 amino acids. Germline CDR1 is SNHLY and CDR2 is FYNNEI. Trimming took 6 bases from V and 4 from J; bases not matched to a gene: 5. The CDR3 DNA reads as TGTGCCAGCAGAAGACAGGGAGCCACCGGGGAGCTGTTTTTT. Protein sequence: CASRRQGATGELFF.

This rearrangement joins TRBV14 to TRBJ2-2, with 11 bases matching TRBD2. Germline lookup yields CDR1 SGHDN and CDR2 FVKESK. This CDR3 region has 16 residues. J gave up 6 bases and V 3 bases, and 6 bases lay outside the gene matches. CDR3 coding DNA: TGTGCCAGCAGCCATACTAGCGGGAGAGTCTCCGGGGAGCTGTTTTTT. Amino acids: CASSHTSGRVSGELFF.

This chain joins TRBV5-6 and TRBJ2-1; no reliable D call. Germline V gene data show CDR1 as SGHDT and CDR2 as YYEEEE. The CDR3 spans 14 residues. V gave up 4 bases and J gave up 3 bases, with 11 bases separating them. This CDR3 is CASSQRWNYNEQFF. The CDR3 nucleotides are TGTGCCAGCAGCCAACGGTGGAACTACAATGAGCAGTTCTTC.

This chain links TRBV25-1 with TRBJ1-1; no definite D call. The CDR3 has 15 residues. Germline assignment: CDR1 MGHDK and CDR2 SYGVNS. V lost 2 bases and J lost 0, with 10 bases in between. DNA for the CDR3: TGTGCCAGCAGTGAAGCCGGGCAGCTGAACACTGAAGCTTTCTTT. It specifies CASSEAGQLNTEAFF.

The chain employs TRBV7-3 and TRBJ2-5, with 8 bases matching TRBD2. The J call may not be correct, given that the DNA end is closer to TRBJ2-7. The length of the CDR3 is 15 residues. CDR1 is SGHTA, CDR2 FQGTGA, per germline. The CDR3 nucleotides are TGTGCCAGCAGCTTGTCACTAGCGGAGTCCTACGAGCAGTACTTC. Protein product: CASSLSLAESYEQYF.

V and J are TRBV30 and TRBJ2-1; D is possibly TRBD1 (7 bases). The CDR3 contains 14 residues. Trimming took off 4 bases at V and 3 bases at J, with 13 bases between the two ends. The V gene's germline CDR1 is GTSNPN and CDR2 SVGIG (reference sequence). The CDR3 nucleotides are TGTGCCTGGACCGGCCAGGGGGGCTACAATGAGCAGTTCTTC. Translation gives CAWTGQGGYNEQFF.

The chain has TRBV11-2 and TRBJ2-5; TRBD1 agrees at 7 bases. Germline V gives CDR1 SGHAT, CDR2 FQNNGV. There are 15 residues in the CDR3. Trimming at V came to 5 bases and at J to 2 bases, leaving 8 bases not matched to a gene. The CDR3 DNA reads as TGTGCCAGCAGCATAAACTCGGGACAGCAAGAGACCCAGTACTTC. It specifies CASSINSGQQETQYF.

The rearrangement uses TRBV30 and TRBJ1-2; 9 bases are a match to TRBD1. Germline V gene lookup returns CDR1 GTSNPN and CDR2 SVGIG (reference sequence). The V gene end was trimmed by 5 bases and the J gene end by 6 bases; junction bases not matched to a gene: 4. The CDR3 extends over 12 amino acids. The DNA of the CDR3 is TGTGCCTGGTCTGGGACAGGGAATGGCTACACCTTC. Its protein is CAWSGTGNGYTF.

This chain uses TRBV5-6 with TRBJ2-3; D perhaps matches TRBD1 (5 bases). The germline V and J ends were trimmed by 2 bases and 1 base, with 14 bases remaining between them. The CDR3 length is 16 residues. Germline CDR1 and CDR2: SGHDT and YYEEEE. Here the CDR3 reads CASSFRQGLGTDTQYF. DNA of the CDR3: TGTGCCAGCAGCTTTAGGCAGGGTTTGGGCACAGATACGCAGTATTTT.

This clone appeared a single time. The chain employs TRBV7-3 and TRBJ2-6, with TRBD1 as a possible D gene (6 bases). This CDR3 spans 15 amino acids. V was shortened by 5 bases and J by 0 bases, with 8 bases between the two germline ends. Germline CDR1 SGHTA, CDR2 FQGTGA. The CDR3 loop is CASSGQSSGANVLTF. The CDR3 DNA follows: TGTGCCAGCAGCGGACAGAGCTCTGGGGCCAACGTCCTGACTTTC.

V gene TRBV28 combines with J gene TRBJ2-5; D gene ambiguous. Germline CDR1 reads MDHEN; CDR2 reads SYDVKM. Trimming left V 3 bases short and J 3 bases short, with 8 bases between. This CDR3 contains 13 residues. CDR3 amino acids: CASSFSSEETQYF. The CDR3, as DNA: TGTGCCAGCAGTTTTTCGTCAGAAGAGACCCAGTACTTC.

CDR3 region: CASSVGGTAAGELFF. In DNA, the CDR3 is TGTGCCAGCAGCGTAGGTGGCACGGCAGCCGGGGAGCTGTTTTTT. The gene calls are TRBV9 and TRBJ2-2; no reliable D call. Deletions cut 0 bases from V and 6 bases from J, with 12 bases between. This CDR3 is 15 amino acids long. Germline V CDR1 and CDR2: SGDLS, YYNGEE.

The gene calls are TRBV30 and TRBJ2-2, with D tentatively TRBD1 (6 bases). V was trimmed by 0 bases and J by 13 bases, leaving 15 bases between them. The CDR3 is 13 amino acids. CDR1 and CDR2 (germline): GTSNPN, SVGIG (reference sequence). CDR3 loop: CAWSVKSGDGLFF. Here the CDR3 DNA reads TGTGCCTGGAGTGTAAAGTCAGGGGATGGGCTGTTTTTT.